The rows below give T cell receptor beta chains drawn from one sample of a study of regulatory T cells in long-lasting Graves disease. TCRdb reanalysed the multiplex PCR reads using MiXCR and keeps one entry per CDR3 protein. In the table there are some 240,000 distinct CDR3 sequences, around 19% of which are singletons. The sample was also reused in another study, on T cells in Graves' hyperthyroidism and ophthalmopathy.

Sequenced material: peripheral blood mononuclear cells (PBMCs), taken at new diagnosis, from a patient treated with antithyroid drugs. These receptors were taken from a woman aged 25 to 39 with Graves disease. The CDR3 runs from the conserved cysteine through the conserved F or W. Fields, in order: V gene, J gene, D gene, clone size, CDR3 DNA, CDR3 protein. The D gene is left open where the match is weak. Only part of the rows carry a size: once, few, many, or a class if the clone is expanded.

>TRBV24-1|TRBJ1-2|.|many
TGTGCCACCAGTGACAGCGGACAGTACTATGGCTACACCTTC
CATSDSGQYYGYTF
>TRBV24-1|TRBJ2-5|.|many
TGTGCCACCAGTGCCGTAAATCGAGAGACCCAGTACTTC
CATSAVNRETQYF
>TRBV19|TRBJ1-1|.|many
TGTGCCAGTAGTATTTATGGTACCTCGACGAACACTGAAGCTTTCTTT
CASSIYGTSTNTEAFF
>TRBV28|TRBJ1-2|TRBD1|many
TGTGCCAGCAGTTTGGACAGGGGTGGCTACACCTTC
CASSLDRGGYTF
>TRBV20-1|TRBJ1-1|.|few
TGCAGTGCCCCACCAAAGGGGGACACTGAAGCTTTCTTT
CSAPPKGDTEAFF
>TRBV19|TRBJ2-7|TRBD1|many
TGTGCCAGTAGTATGAGACAGGGAGACGAGCAGTACTTC
CASSMRQGDEQYF
>TRBV2|TRBJ2-3|TRBD2|many
TGTGCCAGCAGTGAGATGAGCGGGAGGAAGACAGATACGCAGTATTTT
CASSEMSGRKTDTQYF
>TRBV15|TRBJ1-5|.|many
TGTGCCACCAGTTTCAGTCGGCAGCCCCAGCATTTT
CATSFSRQPQHF
>TRBV2|TRBJ2-5|TRBD2|many
TGTGCCAGCAGGGGTGGACTAGCGGAAGAGACCCAGTACTTC
CASRGGLAEETQYF
>TRBV12-3/TRBV12-4|TRBJ1-5|TRBD1|many
TGTGCCAGCCAGCTGGGGACAGGGCATCAGCCCCAGCATTTT
CASQLGTGHQPQHF
>TRBV20-1|TRBJ2-5|.|many
TGCAGTGCTAGGGCCCGACTAGGGTACCAGGAGACCCAGTACTTC
CSARARLGYQETQYF
>TRBV6-9|TRBJ1-5|.|.
TGTGCCAGCAGTTACTCCCAGCAACAGCCCCAGCATTTT
CASSYSQQQPQHF
>TRBV18|TRBJ1-4|.|many
TGTGCCAGCTCACCTCTGGAGGGCCCTAATGAAAAACTGTTTTTT
CASSPLEGPNEKLFF
>TRBV12-3/TRBV12-4|TRBJ1-4|.|.
TGTGCCAGCAGTTATACCCGAGGGATTGAGGAACTGTTTTTT
CASSYTRGIEELFF
>TRBV4-1|TRBJ1-5|.|few
TGCGCCAGCAGCCAAGCAGGAGTGGTGACGGGCAATCAGCCCCAGCATTTT
CASSQAGVVTGNQPQHF
>TRBV20-1|TRBJ2-5|TRBD1|.
TGCAGTGCTGGAGGACAGGGGGATGGGGCGACCCAGTACTTC
CSAGGQGDGATQYF
>TRBV11-2|TRBJ1-3|TRBD1|many
TGTGCCAGCAGCTCTCCCTCAGGGGGAAATGGAAACACCATATATTTT
CASSSPSGGNGNTIYF
>TRBV19|TRBJ2-5|.|.
TGTGCCAGTAGTATTAGAACAGGCGGGACTTCCCAAGAGACCCAGTACTTC
CASSIRTGGTSQETQYF
>TRBV19|TRBJ1-3|.|few
TGTGCCAGTAGTATAAGGGGGGATACGAGAAACACCATATATTTT
CASSIRGDTRNTIYF
>TRBV6-1|TRBJ2-7|TRBD2|many
TGTGCCAGCAGTGAACGACTAGCGGGGTCCTACGAGCAGTACTTC
CASSERLAGSYEQYF
>TRBV11-1|TRBJ2-2|.|.
TGTGCCAGCAGCTCCCCTTTTTCGGGAGCCAAGACCGGGGAGCTGTTTTTT
CASSSPFSGAKTGELFF
>TRBV28|TRBJ1-5|.|many
TGTGCTTGGGGGGGGCCCGGCAATCAGCCCCAGCATTTT
CAWGGPGNQPQHF
>TRBV6-1|TRBJ1-5|TRBD1|many
TGTGCCAGCAGGCCTGACAGGGGAGGCAATCAGCCCCAGCATTTT
CASRPDRGGNQPQHF
>TRBV28|TRBJ1-2|TRBD1|many
TGTGCCAGCAGTCCCCCCGACAGGGGGTGGAATGGCTACACCTTC
CASSPPDRGWNGYTF
>TRBV7-9|TRBJ1-1|.|.
TGTGCCAGCAGCTTAAGTAACGGGAACACTGAAGCTTTCTTT
CASSLSNGNTEAFF
>TRBV19|TRBJ1-4|TRBD1|many
TGTGCCAGTAGGTACAGGGGGGCTAATGAAAAACTGTTTTTT
CASRYRGANEKLFF
>TRBV29-1|TRBJ2-5|TRBD2|many
TGCAGCGTGCGCGGCTGGCGGGGGGGCGAGACCCAGTACTTC
CSVRGWRGGETQYF
>TRBV19|TRBJ2-7|TRBD1|many
TGTGCCAGTAGTGATGACAGGGGGCTCGGCTACGAGCAGTACTTC
CASSDDRGLGYEQYF
>TRBV4-1|TRBJ2-7|TRBD2|many
TGCGCCAGCAGCCAAGGCACGACTAGCTACCTAGGGGAGCAGTACTTC
CASSQGTTSYLGEQYF
>TRBV6-2/TRBV6-3|TRBJ1-1|.|many
TGTGCCAGCAGTGCCCGCCCCTCCGGGACCACTGAAGCTTTCTTT
CASSARPSGTTEAFF
>TRBV2|TRBJ2-7|.|.
TGTGCCAGCAGACTGGGCAGGGGAATCCACGAGCAGTACTTC
CASRLGRGIHEQYF
>TRBV3-1|TRBJ1-4|.|many
TGTGCCAGCCGCGGGGGGACTAATGAAAAACTGTTTTTT
CASRGGTNEKLFF
>TRBV6-5|TRBJ1-3|.|.
TGTGCCAGCAGTTACGGGGGCTCTGGAAACACCATATATTTT
CASSYGGSGNTIYF
>TRBV2|TRBJ2-4|.|many
TGTGCCAGCAGTGAAAACTACCCCCTGGAGTTAGCCAAAAACATTCAGTACTTC
CASSENYPLELAKNIQYF
>TRBV2|TRBJ1-4|TRBD1|many
TGTGCCAGCAGGGGACAGGGCCATTACGAAAAACTGTTTTTT
CASRGQGHYEKLFF
>TRBV28|TRBJ1-2|TRBD1|.
TGTGCCAGCAACCCTGGGCCGGGACAGGCCTTTGGGGGCACCTTC
CASNPGPGQAFGGTF
>TRBV3-1|TRBJ1-4|.|few
TGTGCCAGCAGCCAAGATCTAGCGACAGCTAATGAAAAACTGTTTTTT
CASSQDLATANEKLFF
>TRBV9|TRBJ2-5|.|many
TGTGCCAGCAGCGGGGAGAGTGGCCAAGAGACCCAGTACTTC
CASSGESGQETQYF
>TRBV18|TRBJ2-1|TRBD2|.
TGTGCCAGCTCACTTACTAGCGGGAGTTTCTATGAGCAGTTCTTC
CASSLTSGSFYEQFF
>TRBV2|TRBJ1-3|.|many
TGTGCCAGCAGTGACGTAGGTGACTCTGGAAACACCATATATTTT
CASSDVGDSGNTIYF